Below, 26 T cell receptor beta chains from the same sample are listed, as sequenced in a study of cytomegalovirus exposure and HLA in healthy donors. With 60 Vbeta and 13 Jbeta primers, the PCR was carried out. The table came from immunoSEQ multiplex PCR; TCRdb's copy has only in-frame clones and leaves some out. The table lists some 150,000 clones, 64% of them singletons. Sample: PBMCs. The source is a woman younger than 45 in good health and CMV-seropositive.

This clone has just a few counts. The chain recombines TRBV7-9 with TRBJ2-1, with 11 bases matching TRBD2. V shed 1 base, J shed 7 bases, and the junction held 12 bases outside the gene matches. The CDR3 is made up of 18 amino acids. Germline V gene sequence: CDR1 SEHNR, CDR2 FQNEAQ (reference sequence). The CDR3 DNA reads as TGTGCCAGCAGCTTAGTGGGACTAGCGGTTACCCCCGGGAATGAGCAGTTCTTC. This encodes CASSLVGLAVTPGNEQFF.

CDR3 DNA: TGTGCCAGCAGGTCGGGTAGGGGCACCGCGGCCCCGCGCGGGGAGCTGTTTTTT. It yields the protein CASRSGRGTAAPRGELFF. The chain has TRBV7-9 and TRBJ2-2, with D possibly TRBD1 on 5 matching bases. The CDR3 covers 18 residues. Germline CDR1 reads SEHNR; CDR2 reads FQNEAQ (reference sequence). Trimming took off 6 bases at V and 7 bases at J, with 27 bases between the two ends. Together with reference TRBV7-9 and TRBJ2-2, the CDR3 gives the full variable domain: DTGVSQNPRHKITKRGQNVTFRCDPISEHNRLYWYRQTLGQGPEFLTYFQNEAQLEKSRLLSDRFSAERPKGSFSTLEIQRTEQGDSAMYLCASRSGRGTAAPRGELFFGEGSRLTVL.

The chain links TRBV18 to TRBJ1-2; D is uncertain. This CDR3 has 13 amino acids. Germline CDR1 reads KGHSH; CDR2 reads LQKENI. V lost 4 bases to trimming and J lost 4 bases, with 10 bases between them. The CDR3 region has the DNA TGTGCCAGCTCACACAGTCAACCCTATGGCTACACCTTC. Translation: CASSHSQPYGYTF.

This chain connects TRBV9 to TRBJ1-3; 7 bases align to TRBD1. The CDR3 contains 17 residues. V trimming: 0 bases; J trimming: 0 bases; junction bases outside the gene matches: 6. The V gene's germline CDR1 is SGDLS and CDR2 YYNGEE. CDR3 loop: CASSVGAGGISGNTIYF. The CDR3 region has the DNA TGTGCCAGCAGCGTAGGCGCAGGGGGGATCTCTGGAAACACCATATATTTT. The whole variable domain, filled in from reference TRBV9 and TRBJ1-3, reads DSGVTQTPKHLITATGQRVTLRCSPRSGDLSVYWYQQSLDQGLQFLIQYYNGEERAKGNILERFSAQQFPDLHSELNLSSLELGDSALYFCASSVGAGGISGNTIYFGEGSWLTVV.

Here the CDR3 reads CATSRGTASSYEQYF. The CDR3 DNA reads as TGTGCCACCAGCAGAGGGACTGCAAGCTCCTACGAGCAGTACTTC. The chain combines TRBV15 with TRBJ2-7, with D possibly being TRBD2 (5 bases). This CDR3 spans 15 amino acids. Per the germline V gene, CDR1 is LNHNV and CDR2 is YYDKDF (reference sequence). V was shortened by 1 base and J by 0 bases, with 10 bases between the two germline ends.

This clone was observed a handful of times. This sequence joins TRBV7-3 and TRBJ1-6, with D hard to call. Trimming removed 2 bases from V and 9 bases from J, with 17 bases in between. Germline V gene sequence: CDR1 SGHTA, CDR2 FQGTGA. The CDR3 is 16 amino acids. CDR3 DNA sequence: TGTGCCAGCAGCTTAGAATCCACAGAGAGATTTTCACCCCTCCACTTT. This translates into CASSLESTERFSPLHF.

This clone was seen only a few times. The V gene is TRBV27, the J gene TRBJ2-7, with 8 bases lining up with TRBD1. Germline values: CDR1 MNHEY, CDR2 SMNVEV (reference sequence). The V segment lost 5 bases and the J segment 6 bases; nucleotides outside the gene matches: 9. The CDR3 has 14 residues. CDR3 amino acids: CASSNRDRLIEQYF. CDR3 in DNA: TGTGCCAGCAGTAACCGGGACAGGTTAATCGAGCAGTACTTC.

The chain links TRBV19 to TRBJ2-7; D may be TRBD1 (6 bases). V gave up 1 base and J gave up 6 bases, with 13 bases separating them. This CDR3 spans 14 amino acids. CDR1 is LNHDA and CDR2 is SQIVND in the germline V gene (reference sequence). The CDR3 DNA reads TGTGCCAGTAGTATAGGAGCAGGGGCCGGCGAGCAGTACTTC. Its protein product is CASSIGAGAGEQYF.

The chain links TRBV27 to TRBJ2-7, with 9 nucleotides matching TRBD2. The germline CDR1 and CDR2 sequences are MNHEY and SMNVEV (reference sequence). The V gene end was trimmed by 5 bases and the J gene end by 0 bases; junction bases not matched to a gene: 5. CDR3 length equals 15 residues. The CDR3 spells CASSPSAGGSYEQYF. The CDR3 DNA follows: TGTGCCAGCAGTCCCTCAGCGGGAGGCTCCTACGAGCAGTACTTC.

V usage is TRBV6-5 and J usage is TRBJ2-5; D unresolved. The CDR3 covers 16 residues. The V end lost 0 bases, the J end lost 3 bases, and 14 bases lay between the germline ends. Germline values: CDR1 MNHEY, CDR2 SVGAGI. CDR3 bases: TGTGCCAGCAGTTACTCTGGGCAGATAGTCAAAGAGACCCAGTACTTC. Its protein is CASSYSGQIVKETQYF.

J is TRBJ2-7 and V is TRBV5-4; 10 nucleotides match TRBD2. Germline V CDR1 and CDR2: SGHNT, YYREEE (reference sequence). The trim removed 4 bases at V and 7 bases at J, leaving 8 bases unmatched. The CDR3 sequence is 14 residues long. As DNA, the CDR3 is TGTGCCAGCAGCAGTGGACTAGCGGTGACTGAGCAGTACTTC. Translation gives CASSSGLAVTEQYF.

In nucleotides, the CDR3 is TGCGCCAGCAGCTTGGGCAGGCCACTGACAACCTCTGGAAACACCATATATTTT. This sequence encodes CASSLGRPLTTSGNTIYF. The rearrangement uses TRBV5-1 and TRBJ1-3; D remains ambiguous. The CDR3 totals 18 residues. The V end was cut by 0 bases, the J end by 0 bases, with 16 bases between. Germline values: CDR1 SGHRS, CDR2 YFSETQ.

The CDR3 region is CASSPDSRGDEKLFF. CDR3 nucleotides: TGTGCCAGCAGCCCGGACAGCAGGGGAGATGAAAAACTGTTTTTT. This rearrangement joins TRBV6-5 to TRBJ1-4; TRBD1 might be the D (6 bases). CDR1 is MNHEY and CDR2 is SVGAGI in the germline V gene. The V and J ends lost 6 bases and 6 bases respectively, with 17 bases between them. The CDR3 runs to 15 residues.

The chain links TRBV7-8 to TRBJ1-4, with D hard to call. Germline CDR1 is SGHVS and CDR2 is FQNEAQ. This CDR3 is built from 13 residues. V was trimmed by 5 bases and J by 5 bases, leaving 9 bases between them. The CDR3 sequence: CASSEGLNEKLFF. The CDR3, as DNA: TGTGCCAGCAGCGAAGGACTGAATGAAAAACTGTTTTTT.

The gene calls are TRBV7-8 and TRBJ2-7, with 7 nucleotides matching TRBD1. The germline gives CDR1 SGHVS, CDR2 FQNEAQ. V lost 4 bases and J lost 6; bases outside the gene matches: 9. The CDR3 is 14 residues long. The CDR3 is CASSSTPDRLEQYF. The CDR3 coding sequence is TGTGCCAGCAGCTCAACACCGGACAGGCTCGAGCAGTACTTC.

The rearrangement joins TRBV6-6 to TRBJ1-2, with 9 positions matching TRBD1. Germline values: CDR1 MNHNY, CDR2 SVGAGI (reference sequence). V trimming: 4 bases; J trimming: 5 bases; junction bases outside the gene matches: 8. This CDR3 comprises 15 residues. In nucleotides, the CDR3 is TGTGCCAGCAGTTCCGACGGACAGGGGATATATGGCTACACCTTC. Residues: CASSSDGQGIYGYTF.

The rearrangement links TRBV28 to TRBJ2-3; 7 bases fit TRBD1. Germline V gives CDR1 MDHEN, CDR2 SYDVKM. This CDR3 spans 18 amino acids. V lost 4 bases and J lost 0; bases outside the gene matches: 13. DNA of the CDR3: TGTGCCAGCAGTTCTCAGACAGGGACGGAAGCTAGCACAGATACGCAGTATTTT. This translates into CASSSQTGTEASTDTQYF.

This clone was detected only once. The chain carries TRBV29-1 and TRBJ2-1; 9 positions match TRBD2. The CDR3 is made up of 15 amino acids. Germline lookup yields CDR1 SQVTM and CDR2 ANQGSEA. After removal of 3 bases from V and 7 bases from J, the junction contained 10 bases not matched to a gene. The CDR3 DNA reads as TGCAGCGTTGAGGAGGGTAGCGGGAGTAGAAATGAGCAGTTCTTC. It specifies CSVEEGSGSRNEQFF.

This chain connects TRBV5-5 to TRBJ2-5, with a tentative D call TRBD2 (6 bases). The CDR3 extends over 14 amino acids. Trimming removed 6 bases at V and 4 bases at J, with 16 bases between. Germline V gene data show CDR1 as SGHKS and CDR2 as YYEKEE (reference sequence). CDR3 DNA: TGTGCCAGCACCACCCGGCCGGGGGTAGAGACCCAGTACTTC. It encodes CASTTRPGVETQYF.

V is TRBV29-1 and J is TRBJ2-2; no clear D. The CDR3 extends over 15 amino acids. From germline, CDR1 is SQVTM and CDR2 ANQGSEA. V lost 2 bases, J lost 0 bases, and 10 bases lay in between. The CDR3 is CSVEWQASNTGELFF. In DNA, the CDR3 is TGCAGCGTTGAATGGCAGGCTTCGAACACCGGGGAGCTGTTTTTT.

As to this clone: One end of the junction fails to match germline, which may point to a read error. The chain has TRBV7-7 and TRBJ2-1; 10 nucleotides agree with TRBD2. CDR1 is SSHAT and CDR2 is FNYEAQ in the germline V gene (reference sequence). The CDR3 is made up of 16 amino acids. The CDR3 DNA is TGTGCCAGCAGCGTAGCGGGAGGAGGGTTGGGCAATGAGCAGTTCTTC. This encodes CASSVAGGGLGNEQFF.

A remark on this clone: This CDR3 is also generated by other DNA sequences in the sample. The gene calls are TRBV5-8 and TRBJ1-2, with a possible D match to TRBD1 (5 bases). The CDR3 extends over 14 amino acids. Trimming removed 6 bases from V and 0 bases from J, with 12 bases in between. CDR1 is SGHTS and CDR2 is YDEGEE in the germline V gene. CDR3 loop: CASTRTPTNYGYTF. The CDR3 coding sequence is TGTGCCAGCACCAGGACACCAACTAACTATGGCTACACCTTC.

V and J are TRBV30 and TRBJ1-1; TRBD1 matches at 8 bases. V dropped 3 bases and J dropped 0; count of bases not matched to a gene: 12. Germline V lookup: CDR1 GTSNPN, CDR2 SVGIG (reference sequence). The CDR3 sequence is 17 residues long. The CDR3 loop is CAWRVSAGTGMNTEAFF. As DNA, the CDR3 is TGTGCCTGGAGGGTTTCAGCCGGGACAGGCATGAACACTGAAGCTTTCTTT.

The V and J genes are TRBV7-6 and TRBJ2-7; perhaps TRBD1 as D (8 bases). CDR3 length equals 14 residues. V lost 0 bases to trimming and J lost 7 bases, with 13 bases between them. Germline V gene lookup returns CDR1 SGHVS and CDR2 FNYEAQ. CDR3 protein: CASSLAQGGREQYF. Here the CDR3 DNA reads TGTGCCAGCAGCTTAGCACAGGGGGGGAGGGAGCAGTACTTC.

CDR3 sequence reads: CASSLRFGSGGNEQFF. CDR3 nucleotides: TGCGCCAGCAGCTTGCGGTTCGGCTCTGGAGGCAATGAGCAGTTCTTC. This rearrangement joins TRBV5-1 to TRBJ2-1; TRBD2 is a possible D gene (5 bases). Germline lookup yields CDR1 SGHRS and CDR2 YFSETQ. V was shortened by 1 base and J by 6 bases, with 17 bases between the two germline ends. There are 16 residues in the CDR3.

CDR3 region: CASSSRSPGTGSSYEQYF. CDR3 coding DNA: TGCGCCAGCAGCTCCCGTTCGCCCGGGACAGGGTCCTCCTACGAGCAGTACTTC. The V and J genes are TRBV5-1 and TRBJ2-7; 9 positions agree with TRBD1. CDR3 size: 18 residues. Germline V lookup: CDR1 SGHRS, CDR2 YFSETQ. Losses at the gene ends were 3 bases for V and 0 bases for J; bases not matched to a gene: 13.